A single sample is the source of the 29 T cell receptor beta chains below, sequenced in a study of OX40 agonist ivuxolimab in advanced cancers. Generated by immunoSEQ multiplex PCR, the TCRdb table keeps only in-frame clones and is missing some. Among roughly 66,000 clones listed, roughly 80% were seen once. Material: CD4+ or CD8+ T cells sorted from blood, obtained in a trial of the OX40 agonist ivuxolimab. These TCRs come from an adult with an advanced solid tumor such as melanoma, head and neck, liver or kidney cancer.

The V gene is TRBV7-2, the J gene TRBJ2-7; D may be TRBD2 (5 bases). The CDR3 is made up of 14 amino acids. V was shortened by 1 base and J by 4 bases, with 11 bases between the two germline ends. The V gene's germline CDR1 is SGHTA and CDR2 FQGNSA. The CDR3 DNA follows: TGTGCCAGCAGCTTAGATGGACTTACATACGAGCAGTACTTC. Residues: CASSLDGLTYEQYF.

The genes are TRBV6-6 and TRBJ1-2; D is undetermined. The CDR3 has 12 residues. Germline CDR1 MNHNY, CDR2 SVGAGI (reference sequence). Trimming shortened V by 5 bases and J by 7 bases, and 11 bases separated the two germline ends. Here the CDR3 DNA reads TGTGCCAGCAGTAATAGACATACTGGCTACACCTTC. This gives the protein CASSNRHTGYTF.

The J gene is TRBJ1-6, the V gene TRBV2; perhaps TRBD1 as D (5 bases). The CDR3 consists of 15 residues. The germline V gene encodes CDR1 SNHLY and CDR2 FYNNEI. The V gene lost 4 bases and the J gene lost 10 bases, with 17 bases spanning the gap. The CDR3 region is CASSVGSGIRSPLHF. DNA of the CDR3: TGTGCCAGCAGTGTCGGATCAGGGATACGATCACCCCTCCACTTT.

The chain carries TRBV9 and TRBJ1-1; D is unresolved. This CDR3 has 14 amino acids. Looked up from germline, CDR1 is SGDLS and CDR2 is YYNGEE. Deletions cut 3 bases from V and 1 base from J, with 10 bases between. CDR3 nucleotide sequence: TGTGCCAGCAGCGCCTCACTCCAGAACACTGAAGCTTTCTTT. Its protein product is CASSASLQNTEAFF.

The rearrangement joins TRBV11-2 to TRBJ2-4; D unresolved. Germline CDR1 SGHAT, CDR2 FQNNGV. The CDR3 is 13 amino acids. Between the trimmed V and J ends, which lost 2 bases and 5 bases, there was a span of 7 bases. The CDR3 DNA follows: TGTGCCAGCAGCTTACAGAGGCAAAACATTCAGTACTTC. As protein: CASSLQRQNIQYF.

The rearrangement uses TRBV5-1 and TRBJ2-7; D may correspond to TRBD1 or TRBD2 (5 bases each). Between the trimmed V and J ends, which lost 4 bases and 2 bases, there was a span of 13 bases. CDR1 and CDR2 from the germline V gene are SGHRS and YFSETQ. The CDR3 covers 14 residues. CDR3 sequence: CASSTGTGTYEQYF. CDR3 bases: TGCGCCAGCAGCACGGGGACGGGGACCTACGAGCAGTACTTC.

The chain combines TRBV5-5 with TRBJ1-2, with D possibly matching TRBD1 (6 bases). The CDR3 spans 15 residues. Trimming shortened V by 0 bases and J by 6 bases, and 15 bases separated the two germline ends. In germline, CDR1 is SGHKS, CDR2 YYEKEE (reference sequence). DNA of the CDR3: TGTGCCAGCAGCTTGGTGGATACAGGGTTGCATGGCTACACCTTC. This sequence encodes CASSLVDTGLHGYTF.

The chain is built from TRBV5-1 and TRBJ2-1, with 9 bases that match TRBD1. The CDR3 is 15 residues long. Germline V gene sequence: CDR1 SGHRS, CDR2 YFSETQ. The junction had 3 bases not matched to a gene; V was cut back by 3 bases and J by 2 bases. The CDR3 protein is CASSSGTGPYNEQFF. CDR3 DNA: TGCGCCAGCAGCTCGGGGACAGGGCCCTACAATGAGCAGTTCTTC.

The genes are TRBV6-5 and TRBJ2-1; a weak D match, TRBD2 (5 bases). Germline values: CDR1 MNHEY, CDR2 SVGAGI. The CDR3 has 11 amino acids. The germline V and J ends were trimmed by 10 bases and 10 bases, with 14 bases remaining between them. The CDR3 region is CAIYSGWEQFF. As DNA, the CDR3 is TGTGCCATATATTCGGGATGGGAGCAGTTCTTC.

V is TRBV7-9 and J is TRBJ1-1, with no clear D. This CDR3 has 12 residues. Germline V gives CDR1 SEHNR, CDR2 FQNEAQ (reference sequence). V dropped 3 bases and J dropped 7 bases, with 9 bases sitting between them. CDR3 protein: CASSFRADEAFF. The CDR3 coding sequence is TGTGCCAGCAGCTTTCGGGCAGATGAAGCTTTCTTT.

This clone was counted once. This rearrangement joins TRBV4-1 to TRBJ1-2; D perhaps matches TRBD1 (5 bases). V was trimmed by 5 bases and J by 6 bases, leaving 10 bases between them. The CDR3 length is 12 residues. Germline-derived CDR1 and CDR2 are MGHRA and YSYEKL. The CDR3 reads CASSFRGDGYTF. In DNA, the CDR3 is TGCGCCAGCAGCTTCCGGGGGGATGGCTACACCTTC.

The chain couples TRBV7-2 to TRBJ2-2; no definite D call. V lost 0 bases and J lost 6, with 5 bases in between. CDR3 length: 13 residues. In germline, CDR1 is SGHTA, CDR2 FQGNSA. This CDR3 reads CASSLAMAGELFF. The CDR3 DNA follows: TGTGCCAGCAGCTTAGCGATGGCCGGGGAGCTGTTTTTT.

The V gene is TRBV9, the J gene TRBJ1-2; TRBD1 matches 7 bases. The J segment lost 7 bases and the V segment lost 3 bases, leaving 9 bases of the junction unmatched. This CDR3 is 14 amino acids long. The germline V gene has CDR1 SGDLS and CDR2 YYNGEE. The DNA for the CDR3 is TGTGCCAGCAGCGAAAACGACAGGGTTAGTGGCTACACCTTC. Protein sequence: CASSENDRVSGYTF. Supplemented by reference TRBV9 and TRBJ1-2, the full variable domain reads DSGVTQTPKHLITATGQRVTLRCSPRSGDLSVYWYQQSLDQGLQFLIQYYNGEERAKGNILERFSAQQFPDLHSELNLSSLELGDSALYFCASSENDRVSGYTFGSGTRLTVV.

CDR3 nucleotides: TGCGCCAGCAGCCAGGCTTGGGGAGGGGGCGATGGCTACACCTTC. Translation gives CASSQAWGGGDGYTF. The chain combines TRBV4-3 with TRBJ1-2; TRBD1 aligns across 7 bases. CDR1 is LGHNA, CDR2 YSLEER, per germline. The CDR3 sequence is 15 residues long. Trimming removed 3 bases from V and 6 bases from J; junction bases left unmatched: 10.

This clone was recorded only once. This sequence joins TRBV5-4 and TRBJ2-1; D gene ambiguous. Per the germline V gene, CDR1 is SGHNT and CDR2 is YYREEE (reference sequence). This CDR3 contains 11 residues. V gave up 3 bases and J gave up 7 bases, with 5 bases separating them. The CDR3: CASSSNNEQFF. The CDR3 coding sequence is TGTGCCAGCAGCTCAAATAATGAGCAGTTCTTC. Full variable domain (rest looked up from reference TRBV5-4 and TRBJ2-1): ETGVTQSPTHLIKTRGQQVTLRCSSQSGHNTVSWYQQALGQGPQFIFQYYREEENGRGNFPPRFSGLQFPNYSSELNVNALELDDSALYLCASSSNNEQFFGPGTRLTVL.

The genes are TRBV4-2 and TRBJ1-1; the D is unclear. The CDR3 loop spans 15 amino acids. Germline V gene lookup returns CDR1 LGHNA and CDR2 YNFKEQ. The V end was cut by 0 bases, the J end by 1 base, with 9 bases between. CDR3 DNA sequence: TGTGCCAGCAGCCAAGAATTGAGGGCGAACACTGAAGCTTTCTTT. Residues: CASSQELRANTEAFF.

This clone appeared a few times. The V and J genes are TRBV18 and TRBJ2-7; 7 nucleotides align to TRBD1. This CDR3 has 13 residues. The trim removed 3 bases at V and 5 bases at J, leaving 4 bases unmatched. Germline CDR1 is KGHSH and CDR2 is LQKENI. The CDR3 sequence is CASSPGQYHEQYF. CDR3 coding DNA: TGTGCCAGCTCACCGGGACAGTATCACGAGCAGTACTTC. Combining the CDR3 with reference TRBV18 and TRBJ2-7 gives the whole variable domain NAGVMQNPRHLVRRRGQEARLRCSPMKGHSHVYWYRQLPEEGLKFMVYLQKENIIDESGMPKERFSAEFPKEGPSILRIQQVVRGDSAAYFCASSPGQYHEQYFGPGTRLTVT.

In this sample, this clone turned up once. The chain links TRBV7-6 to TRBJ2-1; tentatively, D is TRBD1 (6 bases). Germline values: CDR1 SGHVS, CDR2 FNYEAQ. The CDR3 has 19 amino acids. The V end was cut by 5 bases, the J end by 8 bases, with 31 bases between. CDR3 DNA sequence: TGTGCCAGCAGCCCGCGCGACAGGCATCGGGGAACGGAAAGGGATGAGCAGTTCTTC. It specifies CASSPRDRHRGTERDEQFF.

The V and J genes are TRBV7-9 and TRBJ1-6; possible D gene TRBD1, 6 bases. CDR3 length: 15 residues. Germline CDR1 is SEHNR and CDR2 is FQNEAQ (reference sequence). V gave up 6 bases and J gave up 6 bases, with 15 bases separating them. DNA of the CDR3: TGTGCCAGCAGGCCACGGGCAGGGGCTAATTCACCCCTCCACTTT. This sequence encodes CASRPRAGANSPLHF. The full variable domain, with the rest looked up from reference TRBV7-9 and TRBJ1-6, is DTGVSQNPRHKITKRGQNVTFRCDPISEHNRLYWYRQTLGQGPEFLTYFQNEAQLEKSRLLSDRFSAERPKGSFSTLEIQRTEQGDSAMYLCASRPRAGANSPLHFGNGTRLTVT.

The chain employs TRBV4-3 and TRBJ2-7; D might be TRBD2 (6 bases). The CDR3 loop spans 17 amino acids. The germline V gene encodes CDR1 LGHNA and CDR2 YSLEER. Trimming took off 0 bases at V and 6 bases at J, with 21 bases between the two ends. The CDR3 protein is CASSQDPVVPLGGEQYF. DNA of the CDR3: TGCGCCAGCAGCCAAGATCCGGTAGTACCGCTGGGGGGCGAGCAGTACTTC.

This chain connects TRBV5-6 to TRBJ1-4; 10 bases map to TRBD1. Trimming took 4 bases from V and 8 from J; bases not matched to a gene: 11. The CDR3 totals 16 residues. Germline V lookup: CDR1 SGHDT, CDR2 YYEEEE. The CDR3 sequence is CASSLTGTGAGEKLFF. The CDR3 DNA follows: TGTGCCAGCAGCCTCACCGGGACAGGGGCGGGCGAAAAACTGTTTTTT.

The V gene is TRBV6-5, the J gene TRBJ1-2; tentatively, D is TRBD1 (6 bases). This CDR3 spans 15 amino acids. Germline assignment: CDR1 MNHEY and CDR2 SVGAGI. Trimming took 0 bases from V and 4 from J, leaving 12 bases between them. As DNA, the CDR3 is TGTGCCAGCAGTTACTCGTCGGTAGGGGGCTATGGCTACACCTTC. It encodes CASSYSSVGGYGYTF.

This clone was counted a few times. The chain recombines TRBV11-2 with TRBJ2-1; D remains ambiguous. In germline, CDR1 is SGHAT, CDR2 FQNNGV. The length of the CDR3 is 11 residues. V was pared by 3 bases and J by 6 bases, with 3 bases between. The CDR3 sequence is CASSFGNEQFF. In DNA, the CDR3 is TGTGCCAGCAGCTTTGGCAATGAGCAGTTCTTC.

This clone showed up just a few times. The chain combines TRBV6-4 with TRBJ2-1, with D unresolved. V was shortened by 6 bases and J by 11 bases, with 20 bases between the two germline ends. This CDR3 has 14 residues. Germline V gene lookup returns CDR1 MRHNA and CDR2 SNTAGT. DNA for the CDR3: TGTGCCAGCAGCGCCTCGGCTGTGAGCGAAAAGCAGTTCTTC. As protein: CASSASAVSEKQFF.

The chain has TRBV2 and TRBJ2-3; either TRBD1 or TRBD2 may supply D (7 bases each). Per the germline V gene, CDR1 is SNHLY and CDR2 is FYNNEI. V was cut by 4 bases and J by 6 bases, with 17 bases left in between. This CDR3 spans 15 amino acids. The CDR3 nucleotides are TGTGCCAGCAGTGTGAGGCAGGGGGGGCGGGATACGCAGTATTTT. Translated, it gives CASSVRQGGRDTQYF.

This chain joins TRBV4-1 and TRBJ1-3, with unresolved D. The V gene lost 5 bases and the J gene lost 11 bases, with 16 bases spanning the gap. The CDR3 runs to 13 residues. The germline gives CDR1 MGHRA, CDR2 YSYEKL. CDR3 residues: CASSLGASSSIYF. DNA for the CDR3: TGCGCCAGCAGCTTGGGTGCCTCCTCGTCCATATATTTT.

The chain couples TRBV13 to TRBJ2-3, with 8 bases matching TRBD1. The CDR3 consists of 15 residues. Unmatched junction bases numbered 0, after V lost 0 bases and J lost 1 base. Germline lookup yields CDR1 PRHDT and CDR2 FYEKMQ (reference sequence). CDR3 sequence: CASSLGRGRTDTQYF. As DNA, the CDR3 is TGTGCCAGCAGCTTAGGCAGGGGGCGCACAGATACGCAGTATTTT.

CDR3: CASSSDIAGVSYNEQFF. Here the CDR3 DNA reads TGTGCCAGCAGCTCAGATATAGCGGGGGTCTCCTACAATGAGCAGTTCTTC. The chain couples TRBV5-4 to TRBJ2-1; 9 nucleotides line up with TRBD2. This CDR3 spans 17 amino acids. Trimming removed 3 bases from V and 0 bases from J; junction bases left unmatched: 7. Germline V gene lookup returns CDR1 SGHNT and CDR2 YYREEE (reference sequence).

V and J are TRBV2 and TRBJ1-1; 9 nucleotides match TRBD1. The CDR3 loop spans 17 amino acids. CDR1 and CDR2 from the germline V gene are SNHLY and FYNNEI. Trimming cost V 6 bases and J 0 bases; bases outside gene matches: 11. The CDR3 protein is CASRYAIQGALNTEAFF. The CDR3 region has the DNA TGTGCCAGCAGATATGCCATACAGGGGGCCCTGAACACTGAAGCTTTCTTT.